A single sample gave rise to the 2 T cell receptor beta chains below, sequenced in a study of cytomegalovirus exposure and HLA in healthy donors. The PCR was carried out with 60 Vbeta primers and 13 Jbeta primers. Sequenced by immunoSEQ multiplex PCR; TCRdb stores in-frame clones only, minus some. The sample holds 150,000 to 200,000 clones, 76% seen once. The sequenced material came from PBMCs. The receptor set was obtained from a male donor in good health and CMV-seronegative.

This chain links TRBV10-3 with TRBJ1-6; D is possibly TRBD1 (6 bases). Between the trimmed V and J ends, which lost 11 bases and 0 bases, there was a span of 17 bases. Germline CDR1 is ENHRY and CDR2 is SYGVKD. CDR3 length equals 16 residues. The CDR3 region is CAASGTWSSYNSPLHF. The CDR3, as DNA: TGTGCCGCTTCCGGGACATGGAGCTCCTATAATTCACCCCTCCACTTT.

V and J are TRBV2 and TRBJ1-6, with D perhaps matching TRBD1 (6 bases). Germline V gene data show CDR1 as SNHLY and CDR2 as FYNNEI. Trimming pared 7 bases from V and 6 bases from J, leaving 13 bases between. CDR3 length equals 14 residues. CDR3 in DNA: TGTGCCAGCATAAAGTGGGACACTAATTCACCCCTCCACTTT. It codes for CASIKWDTNSPLHF.